This T cell receptor beta chain was captured by sequencing in a study of shared clonotypes between healthy human individuals. Notes on the study in general: Rarefaction revealed incomplete sorted-subset sequencing despite large depth.

Sorted-subset replicate PCR reactions contained 200 ng DNA, corresponding to about 30,000 T cell genomes. How the authors handled the data: Without quality scores, immunoSEQ junctional reads could not be filtered like full-length reads. Libraries were prepared by immunoSEQ multiplex PCR; TCRdb keeps only in-frame clonotypes and omits some of them. V, J and clone size were drawn from that table, and D and trimming were deduced from the DNA. The sample has a few million clones; more than 90% are singletons. After removal of 0 bases from V and 2 bases from J, the junction contained 5 bases not matched to a gene. This CDR3 region has 15 residues. CDR1 and CDR2 from the germline V gene are SGHDT and YYEEEE. With regard to this clone: Antigen unknown.

The receptor was isolated from a man aged 18 to 29 in good health. The V and J genes are TRBV5-6 and TRBJ2-7; TRBD1 aligns across 7 bases. The material sequenced was naive CD4+ T cells sorted from blood. Subset given: CD45RA+ positively selected. This CDR3 reads CASSLGSGGTYEQYF. CDR3 bases: TGTGCCAGCAGCTTGGGGTCAGGGGGTACCTACGAGCAGTACTTC.